This TCR beta chain derives from a study of cytomegalovirus exposure and HLA in healthy donors. As for the study in general: The same platform used for the 666 first-cohort repertoires was also used for the roughly 120 validation repertoires, as a later analysis reported.

Data came from immunoSEQ multiplex PCR; TCRdb stores just in-frame clones and leaves some out. The sample lists fewer than 200,000 clones, approximately 89% seen once, with 6.5% to 7.5% in the top ten. As to this clone: Its antigen remains unknown.

Study-wide results and limits: Overall, approximately 150 TCR beta chains were annotated as cytomegalovirus-associated. Rarity characterized most TCR sequences, yet some public TCRs appeared in many donors. According to reports, the classifier identified cytomegalovirus status with high specificity and sensitivity.

This clonotype was sampled from a man aged 30 to 45 in good health and CMV-seropositive. The material sequenced was PBMCs.

This CDR3 reads CASSQVWDRQQPQHF. DNA for the CDR3: TGCGCCAGCAGCCAGGTCTGGGACAGGCAACAGCCCCAGCATTTT. The V and J genes are TRBV4-1 and TRBJ1-5; 8 bases fit TRBD1. The CDR3 length is 15 residues. CDR1 is MGHRA, CDR2 YSYEKL, per germline. With 3 bases clipped from V and 7 bases from J, the junction kept 8 bases outside the gene matches.